This T cell receptor (beta chain) was observed in a study of cytomegalovirus exposure and HLA in healthy donors. Concerning this clone itself: Its antigen is undetermined.

The ends lost 5 bases at V and 6 bases at J; junction bases unmatched: 9. Germline CDR1 MNHEY, CDR2 SVGAGI. This CDR3 comprises 14 residues. General study findings and limits: Later analysis identified several of the most significant clusters that appeared linked to common viral pathogens.

Researchers ran the PCR with 60 Vbeta and 13 Jbeta primers. Profiling relied on immunoSEQ multiplex PCR, and the TCRdb table lists in-frame clones only, not all of them. The data contain 150,000 to 200,000 clones, approximately 80% of them singletons. The TCR was taken from a man between 18 and 35 years old in good health and CMV-seronegative. This chain joins TRBV6-5 and TRBJ2-7, with 8 bases fitting TRBD2. Sample: PBMCs. The CDR3 DNA follows: TGTGCCAGCAGTCCCCTCCGCGGGAGGATCGAGCAGTACTTC. Its translation: CASSPLRGRIEQYF.